The 23 T cell receptor beta chains below were found in one sample sequenced in a study of T cell responses to AZD1222 COVID-19 vaccine. Repertoires were generated with immunoSEQ multiplex PCR, while TCRdb's copy carries only in-frame clones and drops some. The table includes approximately 160,000 clones, 80% to 95% detected once. Here the sequenced sample was peripheral blood, taken on day 0 of AZD1222 vaccination. The source of these receptors is an adult in good health.

The chain joins TRBV6-6 to TRBJ2-2; D unclear. Germline V lookup: CDR1 MNHNY, CDR2 SVGAGI (reference sequence). The CDR3 is 14 amino acids. Between the trimmed V and J ends, which lost 4 bases and 5 bases, there was a span of 11 bases. CDR3 DNA: TGTGCCAGCAGTTCGGTCACTCGAACCGGGGAGCTGTTTTTT. It translates to CASSSVTRTGELFF.

This chain connects TRBV9 to TRBJ1-2; D is perhaps TRBD1 (5 bases). The CDR3 length is 13 residues. Germline CDR1 is SGDLS and CDR2 is YYNGEE. Trimming took off 1 base at V and 5 bases at J, with 9 bases between the two ends. This CDR3 is CASSVRQGYGYTF. For the CDR3, the DNA is TGTGCCAGCAGCGTAAGGCAGGGATATGGCTACACCTTC.

The gene calls are TRBV10-1 and TRBJ2-1, with a tentative D call TRBD2 (5 bases). Per germline, CDR1 WNHNN and CDR2 SYGVQD (reference sequence). Trimming took 9 bases from V and 4 from J, leaving 13 bases between them. The CDR3 contains 13 residues. The DNA for the CDR3 is TGCGCCAGTCCCGCTCCGGGGTACAATGAGCAGTTCTTC. As protein: CASPAPGYNEQFF.

The rearrangement uses TRBV28 and TRBJ1-5, with 9 bases identical to TRBD1. The length of the CDR3 is 17 residues. V shed 3 bases, J shed 6 bases, and the junction held 12 bases outside the gene matches. The germline V gene encodes CDR1 MDHEN and CDR2 SYDVKM. CDR3 nucleotides: TGTGCCAGCAGTTTGCTTACAGGGGGCAGATTCAGTCAGCCCCAGCATTTT. Translated, it gives CASSLLTGGRFSQPQHF. Full variable domain (remainder filled in from reference TRBV28 and TRBJ1-5): DVKVTQSSRYLVKRTGEKVFLECVQDMDHENMFWYRQDPGLGLRLIYFSYDVKMKEKGDIPEGYSVSREKKERFSLILESASTNQTSMYLCASSLLTGGRFSQPQHFGDGTRLSIL.

This sequence joins TRBV6-5 and TRBJ1-1; D is unclear. Trimming took 0 bases from V and 6 from J, leaving 8 bases between them. The CDR3 is 13 amino acids. Per the germline V gene, CDR1 is MNHEY and CDR2 is SVGAGI. CDR3 bases: TGTGCCAGCAGTTACTCATCTCCCGCTGAAGCTTTCTTT. It is translated as CASSYSSPAEAFF.

V usage is TRBV24-1 and J usage is TRBJ1-4; D is uncertain. V lost 4 bases, J lost 10 bases, and 18 bases lay in between. Germline assignment: CDR1 KGHDR and CDR2 SFDVKD. CDR3 length: 15 amino acids. The chain's CDR3 is CATSEAGNEAGKLFF. As DNA, the CDR3 is TGTGCCACCAGTGAGGCCGGGAACGAAGCTGGAAAACTGTTTTTT.

This chain links TRBV6-2 or TRBV6-3 with TRBJ2-5; no definite D call. The germline V and J ends were trimmed by 6 bases and 5 bases, with 19 bases remaining between them. The CDR3 sequence is 15 residues long. Per germline, CDR1 MNHEY and CDR2 SVGEGT. The CDR3 sequence: CASSGTAEPRETQYF. The CDR3 DNA follows: TGTGCCAGCAGCGGTACTGCGGAGCCCCGGGAGACCCAGTACTTC.

The gene calls are TRBV10-3 and TRBJ1-5; D gene uncertain. Germline CDR1 ENHRY, CDR2 SYGVKD. Trimming left V 5 bases short and J 0 bases short, with 8 bases between. This CDR3 has 14 residues. This chain's CDR3 is CAISQGYSNQPQHF. The DNA of the CDR3 is TGTGCCATCAGTCAAGGGTATAGCAATCAGCCCCAGCATTTT.

The V gene is TRBV27, the J gene TRBJ2-1; the match to TRBD2 covers 9 bases. Germline trimming cut 6 bases from V and 9 bases from J; bases unmatched to any gene: 9. The CDR3 covers 14 residues. The germline V gene has CDR1 MNHEY and CDR2 SMNVEV (reference sequence). CDR3 loop: CASSPTAGGREQFF. The CDR3 bases are TGTGCCAGCAGCCCCACCGCGGGAGGGCGTGAGCAGTTCTTC.

The chain recombines TRBV28 with TRBJ1-6, with 8 bases matching TRBD1. The CDR3 covers 13 residues. Germline V CDR1 and CDR2: MDHEN, SYDVKM. V shed 5 bases and J 9 bases; nucleotides not matched to a gene: 3. The CDR3 DNA reads TGTGCCAGCAGTGATACAGGGGGTTCACCCCTCCACTTT. It codes for CASSDTGGSPLHF. Full variable domain (missing parts from reference TRBV28 and TRBJ1-6): DVKVTQSSRYLVKRTGEKVFLECVQDMDHENMFWYRQDPGLGLRLIYFSYDVKMKEKGDIPEGYSVSREKKERFSLILESASTNQTSMYLCASSDTGGSPLHFGNGTRLTVT.

The CDR3 here is CASSLSGLPLHTQYF. CDR3 coding DNA: TGTGCCAGCAGCTTATCAGGCCTACCCCTACATACGCAGTATTTT. The V call is TRBV11-2, the J call TRBJ2-3, with D hard to call. The CDR3 extends over 15 amino acids. Germline V gives CDR1 SGHAT, CDR2 FQNNGV. V was cut by 2 bases and J by 7 bases, with 16 bases left in between.

V is TRBV19 and J is TRBJ1-5; the D is unclear. Looked up from germline, CDR1 is LNHDA and CDR2 is SQIVND (reference sequence). The length of the CDR3 is 12 residues. V was cut by 5 bases and J by 9 bases, with 11 bases left in between. CDR3 sequence: CASSASAGPQHF. CDR3 nucleotide sequence: TGTGCCAGTAGTGCCAGTGCTGGGCCCCAGCATTTT.

This chain links TRBV11-1 with TRBJ2-1; the D is unclear. The CDR3 totals 16 residues. V was clipped by 2 bases and J by 8 bases, with 19 bases between them. CDR1 and CDR2 from the germline V gene are SGHAT and FQDESV (reference sequence). The CDR3 coding sequence is TGTGCCAGCAGCTTAACTTGGGTATCGTTCGGGCATGAGCAGTTCTTC. Residues: CASSLTWVSFGHEQFF.

The V and J genes are TRBV7-8 and TRBJ1-6; D unclear. V lost 5 bases, J lost 7 bases, and 9 bases lay in between. The CDR3 extends over 13 amino acids. CDR1 and CDR2 (germline): SGHVS, FQNEAQ. Here the CDR3 reads CASSQDRNSPLHF. The CDR3 DNA sequence: TGTGCCAGCAGCCAAGACCGCAATTCACCCCTCCACTTT. Looking up the rest from reference TRBV7-8 and TRBJ1-6 gives the full variable domain: GAGVSQSPRYKVAKRGQDVALRCDPISGHVSLFWYQQALGQGPEFLTYFQNEAQLDKSGLPSDRFFAERPEGSVSTLKIQRTQQEDSAVYLCASSQDRNSPLHFGNGTRLTVT.

The rearrangement joins TRBV5-1 to TRBJ1-1; D is perhaps TRBD1 (5 bases). Per germline, CDR1 SGHRS and CDR2 YFSETQ. CDR3 size: 14 residues. Trimming stripped 3 bases from V and 6 bases from J, with 15 bases between. Written as DNA, the CDR3 is TGCGCCAGCAGCTCACAGGTGGGGAAAGCTGAAGCTTTCTTT. It is translated as CASSSQVGKAEAFF. The variable domain in full, completed from reference TRBV5-1 and TRBJ1-1, reads KAGVTQTPRYLIKTRGQQVTLSCSPISGHRSVSWYQQTPGQGLQFLFEYFSETQRNKGNFPGRFSGRQFSNSRSEMNVSTLELGDSALYLCASSSQVGKAEAFFGQGTRLTVV.

This chain links TRBV28 with TRBJ2-7; 10 bases line up with TRBD1. CDR1 MDHEN and CDR2 SYDVKM come from the germline V gene. Trimming removed 2 bases from V and 7 bases from J; junction bases left unmatched: 8. The length of the CDR3 is 15 residues. CDR3 loop: CASSLRQGAKGEQYF. Here the CDR3 DNA reads TGTGCCAGCAGTTTAAGACAGGGGGCTAAGGGAGAGCAGTACTTC.

The gene calls are TRBV14 and TRBJ2-7; 9 bases fit TRBD1. V lost 7 bases and J lost 5; bases outside the gene matches: 9. The CDR3 consists of 14 residues. Germline assignment: CDR1 SGHDN and CDR2 FVKESK. CDR3: CASTPHRGLNEQYF. CDR3 nucleotides: TGTGCCAGCACTCCGCACAGGGGGCTGAACGAGCAGTACTTC. Full variable domain (remainder filled in from reference TRBV14 and TRBJ2-7): EAGVTQFPSHSVIEKGQTVTLRCDPISGHDNLYWYRRVMGKEIKFLLHFVKESKQDESGMPNNRFLAERTGGTYSTLKVQPAELEDSGVYFCASTPHRGLNEQYFGPGTRLTVT.

The J gene is TRBJ2-1, the V gene TRBV9; the match to TRBD2 covers 15 bases. Germline CDR1 SGDLS, CDR2 YYNGEE. J gave up 2 bases and V 6 bases, and 18 bases lay outside the gene matches. The CDR3 is 21 amino acids. In nucleotides, the CDR3 is TGTGCCAGCAACCGAGACAGGGCAAGGACTAGCGGGAGGGGACCCTACAATGAGCAGTTCTTC. Translating gives CASNRDRARTSGRGPYNEQFF.

This clone turned up a few times. The chain has TRBV6-5 and TRBJ1-1; D is unclear. Trimming removed 4 bases from V and 7 bases from J, with 13 bases in between. Germline V gene data show CDR1 as MNHEY and CDR2 as SVGAGI. The CDR3 is 13 amino acids. Here the CDR3 reads CASSSPREIEAFF. The CDR3, as DNA: TGTGCCAGCAGTTCCCCTCGGGAGATTGAAGCTTTCTTT.

This chain uses TRBV5-1 with TRBJ1-1; D call uncertain. The CDR3 is 14 amino acids. The germline V gene encodes CDR1 SGHRS and CDR2 YFSETQ. Deletions cut 2 bases from V and 4 bases from J, with 12 bases between. The CDR3 region has the DNA TGCGCCAGCAGCTTTAGCCAAAAGGCCACTGAAGCTTTCTTT. It translates to CASSFSQKATEAFF.

J is TRBJ1-5 and V is TRBV3-1 (or the pseudogene TRBV3-2), with TRBD1 matching over 10 bases. V lost 7 bases to trimming and J lost 0 bases; unmatched junction nucleotides: 12. CDR3 length: 18 amino acids. The germline V gene has CDR1 LGHDT and CDR2 YNNKEL (reference sequence). The CDR3 sequence: CASTGTGANVYSNQPQHF. The CDR3 nucleotides read TGTGCCAGCACTGGGACAGGGGCGAACGTTTATAGCAATCAGCCCCAGCATTTT.

The chain employs TRBV20-1 and TRBJ1-2; D is unclear. The V gene lost 3 bases and the J gene lost 6 bases, with 11 bases spanning the gap. The germline gives CDR1 DFQATT, CDR2 SNEGSKA (reference sequence). CDR3 length equals 12 residues. CDR3 bases: TGCAGTGCTAGTCGGAGGGCCGATGGCTACACCTTC. This sequence encodes CSASRRADGYTF.

The chain carries TRBV12-2 and TRBJ2-7; the table's D call TRBD2 went unverified against the DNA. TRBV12-2 is annotated as a pseudogene. The CDR3 length is 14 residues. CDR3 bases: TGTGCAAGTCGCCCCTACCCTCGCGCGAGGGCGCAGTACTTC. It encodes CASRPYPRARAQYF.